This paragraph covers one T cell receptor (beta chain) sequence. The Seattle site enrolled patients during active infection and followed them longitudinally. The data originate from a study of blood T cell repertoires in COVID-19. Study background: The analysed material was cDNA or gDNA that came from T cells, B-cell-depleted T cells, or PBMCs.

Study processing details: Using reference gene primer amplification, nucleated cell counts were estimated. Produced via immunoSEQ multiplex PCR; TCRdb's table is partial and in-frame only. V and J calls and clone size are given by that table; D and trimming were obtained from the DNA. The repertoire has fewer than 350,000 clones, 80% to 95% of them found once; the top ten carry nearly 7%. The sequencing input was peripheral blood. The clonotype originates from a woman aged 25 to 39 with COVID-19, enrolled during active disease.

CDR3 nucleotide sequence: TGTGCCACGGAAACTCAGGGGAGTGGGCCTGGAAACACCATATATTTT. It encodes CATETQGSGPGNTIYF. V and J are TRBV5-6 and TRBJ1-3; perhaps TRBD1 as D (6 bases). Trimming cost V 9 bases and J 2 bases, with 21 bases left between them. CDR3 length: 16 residues. Germline CDR1 and CDR2: SGHDT and YYEEEE.